The source of this TCR beta chain is a study of technical replicates of blood from several donors. TCRdb's table, derived via immunoSEQ multiplex PCR, lists solely in-frame clones and lacks some. The sample lists about 100,000 clones, more than 90% occurring once. Germline CDR1 SGHRS, CDR2 YFSETQ. The germline V and J ends were trimmed by 1 base and 6 bases, with 17 bases remaining between them. The CDR3 loop spans 15 amino acids. The rearrangement links TRBV5-1 to TRBJ2-7, with D possibly matching TRBD2 (5 bases). Input material: T cells isolated from PBMCs. The source is a human donor in good health. CDR3 sequence (DNA): TGCGCCAGCAGCTTGTTAGGAGGAGAGGGTACCGAGCAGTACTTC. Protein product: CASSLLGGEGTEQYF.